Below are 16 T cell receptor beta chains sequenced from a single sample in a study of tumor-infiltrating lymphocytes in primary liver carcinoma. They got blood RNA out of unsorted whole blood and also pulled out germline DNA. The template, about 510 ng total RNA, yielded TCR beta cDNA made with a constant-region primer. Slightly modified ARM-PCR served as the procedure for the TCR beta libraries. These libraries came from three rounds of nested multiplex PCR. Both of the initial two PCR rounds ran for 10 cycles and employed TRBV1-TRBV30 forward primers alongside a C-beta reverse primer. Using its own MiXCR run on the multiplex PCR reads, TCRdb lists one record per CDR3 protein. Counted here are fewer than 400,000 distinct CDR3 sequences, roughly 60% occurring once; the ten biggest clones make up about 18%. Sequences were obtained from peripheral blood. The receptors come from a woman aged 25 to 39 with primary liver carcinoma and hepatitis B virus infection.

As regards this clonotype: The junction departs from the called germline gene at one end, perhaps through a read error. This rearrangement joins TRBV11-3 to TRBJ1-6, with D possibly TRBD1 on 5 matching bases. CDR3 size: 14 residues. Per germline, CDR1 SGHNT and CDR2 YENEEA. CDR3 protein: CASSRRVRNSTLHF. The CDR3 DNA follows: TGTGCCAGTAGCCGCAGGGTTCGGAATTCAACCCTCCACTTT.

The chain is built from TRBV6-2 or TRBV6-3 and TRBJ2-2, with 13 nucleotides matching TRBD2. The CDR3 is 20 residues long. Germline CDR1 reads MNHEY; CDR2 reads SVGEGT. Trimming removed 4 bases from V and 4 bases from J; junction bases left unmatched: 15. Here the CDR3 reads CASSSGTSGDLRPLTGELFF. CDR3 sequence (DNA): TGTGCCAGCAGTTCCGGGACTAGCGGGGATCTAAGACCACTCACCGGGGAGCTGTTTTTT.

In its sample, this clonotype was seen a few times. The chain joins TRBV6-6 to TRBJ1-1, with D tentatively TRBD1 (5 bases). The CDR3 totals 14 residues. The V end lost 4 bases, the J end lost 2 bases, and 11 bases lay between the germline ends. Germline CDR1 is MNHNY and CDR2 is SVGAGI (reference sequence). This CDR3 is CASSSWGRNTEAFF. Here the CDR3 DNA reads TGTGCCAGCAGTTCCTGGGGGAGAAACACTGAAGCTTTCTTT.

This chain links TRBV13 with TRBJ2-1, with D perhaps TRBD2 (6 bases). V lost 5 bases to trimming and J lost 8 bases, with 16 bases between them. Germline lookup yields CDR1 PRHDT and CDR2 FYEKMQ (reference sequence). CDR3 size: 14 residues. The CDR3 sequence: CASSDGSDGDEQFF. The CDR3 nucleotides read TGTGCCAGCAGCGACGGGAGTGACGGCGATGAGCAGTTCTTC. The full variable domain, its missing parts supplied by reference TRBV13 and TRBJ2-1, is AAGVIQSPRHLIKEKRETATLKCYPIPRHDTVYWYQQGPGQDPQFLISFYEKMQSDKGSIPDRFSAQQFSDYHSELNMSSLELGDSALYFCASSDGSDGDEQFFGPGTRLTVL.

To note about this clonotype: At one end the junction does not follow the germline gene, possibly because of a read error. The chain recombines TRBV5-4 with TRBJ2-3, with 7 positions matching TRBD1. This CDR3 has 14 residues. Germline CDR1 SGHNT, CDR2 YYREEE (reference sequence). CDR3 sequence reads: CVSSLLGGTDTQYF. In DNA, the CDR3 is TGTGTCAGCAGCCTCCTAGGGGGCACTGATACGCAGTATTTT.

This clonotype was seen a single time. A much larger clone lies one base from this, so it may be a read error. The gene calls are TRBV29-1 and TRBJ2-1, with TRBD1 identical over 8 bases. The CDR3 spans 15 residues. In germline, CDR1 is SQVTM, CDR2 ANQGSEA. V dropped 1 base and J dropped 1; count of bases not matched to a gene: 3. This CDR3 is CSVEGTGSSYNEQFF. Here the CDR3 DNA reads TGCAGCGTTGAAGGGACAGGGTCTTCCTACAATGAGCAGTTCTTC.

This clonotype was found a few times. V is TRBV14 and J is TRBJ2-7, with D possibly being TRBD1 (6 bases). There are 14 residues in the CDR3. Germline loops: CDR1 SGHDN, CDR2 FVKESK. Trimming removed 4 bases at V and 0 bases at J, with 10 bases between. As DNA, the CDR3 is TGTGCCAGCAGCCGCCAGACAGGCTCCTACGAGCAGTACTTC. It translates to CASSRQTGSYEQYF. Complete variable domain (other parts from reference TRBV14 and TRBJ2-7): EAGVTQFPSHSVIEKGQTVTLRCDPISGHDNLYWYRRVMGKEIKFLLHFVKESKQDESGMPNNRFLAERTGGTYSTLKVQPAELEDSGVYFCASSRQTGSYEQYFGPGTRLTVT.

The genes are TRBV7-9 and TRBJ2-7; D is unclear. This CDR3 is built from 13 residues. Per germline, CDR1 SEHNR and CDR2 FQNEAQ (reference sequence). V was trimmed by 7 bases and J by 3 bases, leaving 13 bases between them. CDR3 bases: TGTGCCAGCACCCCTGAGTCACTCTACGAGCAGTACTTC. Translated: CASTPESLYEQYF.

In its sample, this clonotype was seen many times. In DNA form, the CDR3 reads TGTGCCAGCAGCTTAAGGGGACTAGCGGGTCAAGAGACCCAGTACTTC. Translated: CASSLRGLAGQETQYF. The genes are TRBV11-3 and TRBJ2-5, with TRBD2 matching 12 bases. The germline CDR1 and CDR2 sequences are SGHNT and YENEEA. The CDR3 totals 16 residues. V was clipped by 2 bases and J by 2 bases; unmatched bases: 3. Full variable domain (rest looked up from reference TRBV11-3 and TRBJ2-5): EAGVVQSPRYKIIEKKQPVAFWCNPISGHNTLYWYLQNLGQGPELLIRYENEEAVDDSQLPKDRFSAERLKGVDSTLKIQPAELGDSAVYLCASSLRGLAGQETQYFGPGTRLLVL.

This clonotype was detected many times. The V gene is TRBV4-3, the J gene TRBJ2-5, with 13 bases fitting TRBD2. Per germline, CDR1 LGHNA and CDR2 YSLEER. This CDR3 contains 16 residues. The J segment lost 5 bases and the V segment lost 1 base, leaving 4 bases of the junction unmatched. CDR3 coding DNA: TGCGCCAGCAGCCAAGGGACTAGCGGGAGAACGGAGACCCAGTACTTC. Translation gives CASSQGTSGRTETQYF.

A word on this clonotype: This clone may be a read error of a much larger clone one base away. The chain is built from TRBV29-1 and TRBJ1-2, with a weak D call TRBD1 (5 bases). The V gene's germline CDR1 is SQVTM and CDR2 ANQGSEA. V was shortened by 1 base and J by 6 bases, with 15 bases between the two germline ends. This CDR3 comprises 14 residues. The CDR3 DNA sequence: TGCAGCGTTGAAGCATGGACGGGGCGCGATGGCTACACCTTC. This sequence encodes CSVEAWTGRDGYTF.

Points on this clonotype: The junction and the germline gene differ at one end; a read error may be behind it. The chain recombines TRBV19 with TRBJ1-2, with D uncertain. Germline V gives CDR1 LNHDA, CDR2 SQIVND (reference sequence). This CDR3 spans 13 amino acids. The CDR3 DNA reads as TGTGCCAGTAATATAGCGGAGAACTATGGCTACACCTTC. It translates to CASNIAENYGYTF. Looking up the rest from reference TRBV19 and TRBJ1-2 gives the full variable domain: DGGITQSPKYLFRKEGQNVTLSCEQNLNHDAMYWYRQDPGQGLRLIYYSQIVNDFQKGDIAEGYSVSREKKESFPLTVTSAQKNPTAFYLCASNIAENYGYTFGSGTRLTVV.

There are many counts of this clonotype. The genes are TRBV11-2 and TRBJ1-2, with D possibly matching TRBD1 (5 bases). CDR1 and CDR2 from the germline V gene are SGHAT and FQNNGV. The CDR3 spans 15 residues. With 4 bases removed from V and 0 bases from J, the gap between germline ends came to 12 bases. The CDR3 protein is CASSSPRVPNYGYTF. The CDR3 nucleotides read TGTGCCAGCAGCTCACCCAGGGTTCCTAACTATGGCTACACCTTC.

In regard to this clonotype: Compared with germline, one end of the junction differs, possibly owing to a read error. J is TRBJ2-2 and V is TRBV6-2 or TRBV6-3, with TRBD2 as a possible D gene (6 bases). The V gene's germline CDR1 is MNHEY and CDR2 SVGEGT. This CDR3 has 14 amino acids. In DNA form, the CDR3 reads TGTGCCAGCAGTTACGGGGGGACCACCCGGGAGCTGTTTTTT. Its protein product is CASSYGGTTRELFF.

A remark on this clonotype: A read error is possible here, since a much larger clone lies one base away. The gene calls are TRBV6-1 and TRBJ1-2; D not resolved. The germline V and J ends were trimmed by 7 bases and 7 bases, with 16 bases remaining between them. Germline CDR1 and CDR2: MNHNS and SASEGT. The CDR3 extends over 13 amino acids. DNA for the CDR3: TGTGCCAGCACGGAACAGAGGATGTTTGGCTACACCTTC. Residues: CASTEQRMFGYTF.

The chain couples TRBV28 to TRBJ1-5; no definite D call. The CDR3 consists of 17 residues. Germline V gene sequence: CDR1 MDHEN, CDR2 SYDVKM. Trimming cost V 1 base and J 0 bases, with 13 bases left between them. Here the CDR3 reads CASSLLGSGYSNQPQHF. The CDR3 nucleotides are TGTGCCAGCAGTTTATTGGGTTCGGGCTATAGCAATCAGCCCCAGCATTTT.